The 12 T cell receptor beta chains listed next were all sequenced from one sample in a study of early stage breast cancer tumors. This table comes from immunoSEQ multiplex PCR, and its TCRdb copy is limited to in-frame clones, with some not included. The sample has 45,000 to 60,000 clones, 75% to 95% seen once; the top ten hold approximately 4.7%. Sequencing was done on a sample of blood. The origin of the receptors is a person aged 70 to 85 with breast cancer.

CDR3 nucleotides: TGTGCCACCAGCAGAGGTGGACAGGGAAACTATGGCTACACCTTC. Translation gives CATSRGGQGNYGYTF. This chain uses TRBV15 with TRBJ1-2; TRBD1 matches 8 bases. Germline lookup yields CDR1 LNHNV and CDR2 YYDKDF (reference sequence). The V segment lost 1 base and the J segment 2 bases; nucleotides outside the gene matches: 3. The CDR3 extends over 15 amino acids.

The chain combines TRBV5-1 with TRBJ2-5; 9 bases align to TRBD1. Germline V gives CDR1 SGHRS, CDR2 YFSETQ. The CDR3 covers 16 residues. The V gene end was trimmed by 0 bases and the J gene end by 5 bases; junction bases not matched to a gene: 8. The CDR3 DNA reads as TGCGCCAGCAGCTTGGCGGGGACAGGGAAAGCGGAGACCCAGTACTTC. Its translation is CASSLAGTGKAETQYF.

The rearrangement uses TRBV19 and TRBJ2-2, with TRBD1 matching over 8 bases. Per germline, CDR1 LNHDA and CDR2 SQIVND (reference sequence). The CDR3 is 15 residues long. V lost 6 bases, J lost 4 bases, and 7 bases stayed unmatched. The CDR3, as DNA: TGTGCCAGTAGAGCTCAGGGGGCGGGCACCGGGGAGCTGTTTTTT. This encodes CASRAQGAGTGELFF.

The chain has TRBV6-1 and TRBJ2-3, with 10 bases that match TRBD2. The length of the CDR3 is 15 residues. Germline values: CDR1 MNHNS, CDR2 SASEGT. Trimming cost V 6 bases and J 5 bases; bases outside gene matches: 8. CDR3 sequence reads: CASSTSGTLRDTQYF. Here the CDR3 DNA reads TGTGCCAGCAGCACTAGCGGGACGTTACGAGATACGCAGTATTTT.

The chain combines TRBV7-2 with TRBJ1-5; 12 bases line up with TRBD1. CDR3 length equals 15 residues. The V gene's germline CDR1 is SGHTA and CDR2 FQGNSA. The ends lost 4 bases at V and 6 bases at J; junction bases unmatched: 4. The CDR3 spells CASSSGTGGTQPQHF. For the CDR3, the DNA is TGTGCCAGCAGCTCCGGGACAGGGGGCACTCAGCCCCAGCATTTT.

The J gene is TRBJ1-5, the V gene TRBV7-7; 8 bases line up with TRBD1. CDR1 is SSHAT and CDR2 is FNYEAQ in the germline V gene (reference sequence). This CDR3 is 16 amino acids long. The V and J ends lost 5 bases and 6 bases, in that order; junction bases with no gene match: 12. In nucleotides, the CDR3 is TGTGCCAGCAGCCCACGGGGACAGGAGGATATTCAGCCCCAGCATTTT. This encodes CASSPRGQEDIQPQHF.

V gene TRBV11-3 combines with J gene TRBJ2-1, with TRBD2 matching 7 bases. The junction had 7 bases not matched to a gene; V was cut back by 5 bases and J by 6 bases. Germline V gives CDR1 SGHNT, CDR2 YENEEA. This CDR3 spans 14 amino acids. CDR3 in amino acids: CASSRPGGSNEQFF. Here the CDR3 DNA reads TGTGCCAGCAGCCGTCCGGGAGGAAGCAATGAGCAGTTCTTC. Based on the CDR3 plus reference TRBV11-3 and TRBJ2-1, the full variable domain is EAGVVQSPRYKIIEKKQPVAFWCNPISGHNTLYWYLQNLGQGPELLIRYENEEAVDDSQLPKDRFSAERLKGVDSTLKIQPAELGDSAVYLCASSRPGGSNEQFFGPGTRLTVL.

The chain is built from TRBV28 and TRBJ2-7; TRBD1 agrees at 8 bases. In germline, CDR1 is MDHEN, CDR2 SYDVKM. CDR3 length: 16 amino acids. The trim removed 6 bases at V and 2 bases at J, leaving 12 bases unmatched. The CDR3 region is CASSPVGDRSPYEQYF. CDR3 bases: TGTGCCAGCAGCCCCGTGGGGGACAGGAGTCCCTACGAGCAGTACTTC.

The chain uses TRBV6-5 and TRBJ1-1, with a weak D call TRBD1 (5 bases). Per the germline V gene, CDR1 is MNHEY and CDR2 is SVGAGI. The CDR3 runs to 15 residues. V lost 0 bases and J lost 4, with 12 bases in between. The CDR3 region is CASSYSGRGATEAFF. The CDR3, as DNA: TGTGCCAGCAGTTACTCGGGGAGGGGAGCCACTGAAGCTTTCTTT.

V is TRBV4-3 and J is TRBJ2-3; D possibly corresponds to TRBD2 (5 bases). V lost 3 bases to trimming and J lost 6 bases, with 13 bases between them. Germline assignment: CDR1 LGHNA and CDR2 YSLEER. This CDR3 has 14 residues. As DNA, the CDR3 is TGCGCCAGCAGCCAGGAGCCCCGAGGGGATACGCAGTATTTT. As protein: CASSQEPRGDTQYF.

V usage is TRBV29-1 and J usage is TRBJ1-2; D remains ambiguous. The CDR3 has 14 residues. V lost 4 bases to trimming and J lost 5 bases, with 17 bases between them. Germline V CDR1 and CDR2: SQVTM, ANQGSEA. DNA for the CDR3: TGCAGCGTTGGGCCGTTGGGCAGGTCATATGGCTACACCTTC. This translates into CSVGPLGRSYGYTF.

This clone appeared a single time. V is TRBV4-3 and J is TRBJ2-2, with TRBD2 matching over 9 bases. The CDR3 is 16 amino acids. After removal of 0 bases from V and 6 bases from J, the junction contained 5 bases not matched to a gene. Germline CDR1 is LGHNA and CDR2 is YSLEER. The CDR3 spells CASSQDPGLASGELFF. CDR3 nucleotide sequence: TGCGCCAGCAGCCAAGATCCGGGACTAGCATCCGGGGAGCTGTTTTTT.